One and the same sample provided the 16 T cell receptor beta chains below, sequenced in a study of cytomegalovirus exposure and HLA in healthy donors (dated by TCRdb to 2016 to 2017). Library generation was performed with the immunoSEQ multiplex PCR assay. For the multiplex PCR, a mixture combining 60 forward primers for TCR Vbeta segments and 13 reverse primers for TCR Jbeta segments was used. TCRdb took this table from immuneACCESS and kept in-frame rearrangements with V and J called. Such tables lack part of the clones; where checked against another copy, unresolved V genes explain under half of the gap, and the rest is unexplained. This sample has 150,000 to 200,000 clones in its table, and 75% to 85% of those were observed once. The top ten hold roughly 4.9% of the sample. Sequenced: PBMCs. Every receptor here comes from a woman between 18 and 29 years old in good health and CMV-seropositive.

Written as DNA, the CDR3 is TGTGCCAGCAGCCCAGGGAATACTGGGGCCAACGTCCTGACTTTC. Protein sequence: CASSPGNTGANVLTF. The rearrangement uses TRBV6-4 and TRBJ2-6, with a tentative D call TRBD1 (5 bases). Germline CDR1 reads MRHNA; CDR2 reads SNTAGT. The CDR3 is 15 amino acids. Trimming stripped 6 bases from V and 2 bases from J, with 11 bases between.

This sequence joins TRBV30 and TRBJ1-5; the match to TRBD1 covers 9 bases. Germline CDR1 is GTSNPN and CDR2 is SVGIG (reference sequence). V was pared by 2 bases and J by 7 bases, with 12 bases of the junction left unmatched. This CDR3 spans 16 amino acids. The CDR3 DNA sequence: TGTGCCTGGAGTACAAATACAGGGGGCGCGAGGCAGCCCCAGCATTTT. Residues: CAWSTNTGGARQPQHF.

The CDR3 is CASATELYNEQFF. In nucleotides, the CDR3 is TGTGCCTCGGCCACGGAGCTCTACAATGAGCAGTTCTTC. The J gene is TRBJ2-1, the V gene TRBV6-5; no definite D call. CDR3 length equals 13 residues. Trimming stripped 11 bases from V and 3 bases from J, with 14 bases between. CDR1 and CDR2 from the germline V gene are MNHEY and SVGAGI.

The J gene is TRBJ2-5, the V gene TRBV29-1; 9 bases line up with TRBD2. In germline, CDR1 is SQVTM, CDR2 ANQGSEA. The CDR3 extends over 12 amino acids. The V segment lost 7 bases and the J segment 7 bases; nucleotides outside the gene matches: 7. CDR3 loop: CSAGSGGGTQYF. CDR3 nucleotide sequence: TGCAGCGCGGGTAGCGGGGGCGGGACCCAGTACTTC. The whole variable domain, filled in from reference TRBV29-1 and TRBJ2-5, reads SAVISQKPSRDICQRGTSLTIQCQVDSQVTMMFWYRQQPGQSLTLIATANQGSEATYESGFVIDKFPISRPNLTFSTLTVSNMSPEDSSIYLCSAGSGGGTQYFGPGTRLLVL.

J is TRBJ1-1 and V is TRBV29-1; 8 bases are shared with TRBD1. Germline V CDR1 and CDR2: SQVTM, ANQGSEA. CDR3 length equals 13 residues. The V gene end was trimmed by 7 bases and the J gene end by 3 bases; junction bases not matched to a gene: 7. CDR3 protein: CSGWDRSYTEAFF. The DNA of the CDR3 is TGCAGCGGATGGGACAGGTCGTACACTGAAGCTTTCTTT.

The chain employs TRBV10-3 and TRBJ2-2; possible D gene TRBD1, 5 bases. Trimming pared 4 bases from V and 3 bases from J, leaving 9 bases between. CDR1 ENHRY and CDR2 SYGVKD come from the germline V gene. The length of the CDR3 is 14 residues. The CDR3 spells CAISVQVDTGELFF. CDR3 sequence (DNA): TGTGCCATCAGTGTACAGGTTGACACCGGGGAGCTGTTTTTT.

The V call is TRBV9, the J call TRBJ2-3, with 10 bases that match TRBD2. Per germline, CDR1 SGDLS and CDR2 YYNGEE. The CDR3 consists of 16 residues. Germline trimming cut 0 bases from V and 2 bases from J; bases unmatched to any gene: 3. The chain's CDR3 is CASSVALAGATDTQYF. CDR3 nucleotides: TGTGCCAGCAGCGTAGCCCTAGCGGGGGCCACAGATACGCAGTATTTT.

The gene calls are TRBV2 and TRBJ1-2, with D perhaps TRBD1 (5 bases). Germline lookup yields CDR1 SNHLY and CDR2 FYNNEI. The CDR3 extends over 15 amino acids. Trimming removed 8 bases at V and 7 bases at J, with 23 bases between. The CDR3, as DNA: TGTGCCAGCGAAGGCAGGGCAGACTTACCAGCTGGCTACACCTTC. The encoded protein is CASEGRADLPAGYTF.

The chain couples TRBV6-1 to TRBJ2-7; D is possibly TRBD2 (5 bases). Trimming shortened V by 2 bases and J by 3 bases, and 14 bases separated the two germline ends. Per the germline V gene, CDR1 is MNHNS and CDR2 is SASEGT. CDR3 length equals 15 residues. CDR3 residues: CASSEMAVRGYEQYF. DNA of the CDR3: TGTGCCAGCAGTGAAATGGCAGTCCGGGGCTACGAGCAGTACTTC.

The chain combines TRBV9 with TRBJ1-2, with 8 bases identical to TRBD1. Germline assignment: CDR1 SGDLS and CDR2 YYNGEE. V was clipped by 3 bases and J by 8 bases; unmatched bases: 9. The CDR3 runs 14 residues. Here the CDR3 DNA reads TGTGCCAGCAGCGACAGGACAGGGAGAAGCGGCTACACCTTC. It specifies CASSDRTGRSGYTF. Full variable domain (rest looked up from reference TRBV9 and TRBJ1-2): DSGVTQTPKHLITATGQRVTLRCSPRSGDLSVYWYQQSLDQGLQFLIQYYNGEERAKGNILERFSAQQFPDLHSELNLSSLELGDSALYFCASSDRTGRSGYTFGSGTRLTVV.

In nucleotides, the CDR3 is TGTGCCAGCCACAGGGTTGGCAATCAGCCCCAGCATTTT. Residues: CASHRVGNQPQHF. The rearrangement links TRBV19 to TRBJ1-5; a weak D match, TRBD1 (6 bases). V was cut by 9 bases and J by 2 bases, with 11 bases left in between. From germline, CDR1 is LNHDA and CDR2 SQIVND (reference sequence). The CDR3 sequence is 13 residues long.

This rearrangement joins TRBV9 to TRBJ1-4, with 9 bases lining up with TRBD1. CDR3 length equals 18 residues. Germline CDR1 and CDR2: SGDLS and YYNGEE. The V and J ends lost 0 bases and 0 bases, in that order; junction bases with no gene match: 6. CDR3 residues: CASSVGPQGATTNEKLFF. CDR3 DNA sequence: TGTGCCAGCAGCGTAGGCCCACAGGGGGCTACAACTAATGAAAAACTGTTTTTT.

CDR3 sequence reads: CASSLVQGYGYTF. For the CDR3, the DNA is TGTGCCAGCAGCTTAGTTCAGGGTTATGGCTACACCTTC. This chain connects TRBV7-2 to TRBJ1-2, with a tentative D call TRBD1 (5 bases). Trimming stripped 1 base from V and 5 bases from J, with 8 bases between. Germline CDR1 and CDR2: SGHTA and FQGNSA. The CDR3 is made up of 13 amino acids.

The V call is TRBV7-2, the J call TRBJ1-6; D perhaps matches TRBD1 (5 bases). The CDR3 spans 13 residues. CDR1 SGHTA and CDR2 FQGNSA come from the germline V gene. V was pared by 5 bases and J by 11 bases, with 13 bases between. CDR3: CASSAFRDTPLHF. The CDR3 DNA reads TGTGCCAGCAGCGCGTTCAGGGATACACCCCTCCACTTT.

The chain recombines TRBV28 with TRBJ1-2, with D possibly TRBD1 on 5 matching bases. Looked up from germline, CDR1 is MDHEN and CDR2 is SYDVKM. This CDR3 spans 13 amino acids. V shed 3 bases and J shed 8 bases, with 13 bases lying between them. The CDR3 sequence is CASSFRGKWGYTF. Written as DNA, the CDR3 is TGTGCCAGCAGTTTTCGGGGGAAGTGGGGCTACACCTTC.

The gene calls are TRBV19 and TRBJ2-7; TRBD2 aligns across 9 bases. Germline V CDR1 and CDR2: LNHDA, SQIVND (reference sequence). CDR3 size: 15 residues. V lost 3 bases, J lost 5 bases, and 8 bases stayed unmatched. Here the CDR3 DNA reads TGTGCCAGTAGTATCAGTAGCGGGGGTCTCCACGAGCAGTACTTC. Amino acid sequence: CASSISSGGLHEQYF.